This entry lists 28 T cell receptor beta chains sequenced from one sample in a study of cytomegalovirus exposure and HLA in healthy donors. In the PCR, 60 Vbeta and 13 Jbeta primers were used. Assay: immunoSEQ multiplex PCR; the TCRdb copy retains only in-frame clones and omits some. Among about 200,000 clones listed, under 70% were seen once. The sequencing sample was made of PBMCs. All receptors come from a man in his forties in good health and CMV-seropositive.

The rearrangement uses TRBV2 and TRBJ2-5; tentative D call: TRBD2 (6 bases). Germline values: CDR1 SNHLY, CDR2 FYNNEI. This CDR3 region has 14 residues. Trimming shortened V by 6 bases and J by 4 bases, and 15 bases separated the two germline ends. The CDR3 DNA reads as TGTGCCAGCAGCGCGGGGCTAGGTGGAGAGACCCAGTACTTC. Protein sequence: CASSAGLGGETQYF.

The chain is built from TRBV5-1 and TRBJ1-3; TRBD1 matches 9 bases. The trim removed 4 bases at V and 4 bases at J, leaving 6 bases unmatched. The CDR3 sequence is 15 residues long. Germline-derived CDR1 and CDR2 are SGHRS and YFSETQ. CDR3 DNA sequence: TGCGCCAGCAGCCTACAGGGGGCGCAGGGAAACACCATATATTTT. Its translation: CASSLQGAQGNTIYF.

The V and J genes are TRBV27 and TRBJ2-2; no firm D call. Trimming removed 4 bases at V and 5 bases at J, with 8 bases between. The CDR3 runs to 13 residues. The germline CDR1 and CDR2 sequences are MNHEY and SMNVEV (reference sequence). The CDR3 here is CASSSLTTGELFF. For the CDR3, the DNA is TGTGCCAGCAGTTCCTTAACAACCGGGGAGCTGTTTTTT.

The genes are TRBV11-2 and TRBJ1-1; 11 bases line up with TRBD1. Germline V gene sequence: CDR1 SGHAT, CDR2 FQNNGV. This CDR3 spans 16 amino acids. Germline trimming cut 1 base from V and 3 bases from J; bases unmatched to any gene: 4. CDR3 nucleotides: TGTGCCAGCAGCTTAGGGACAGGGGGCCCTCACACTGAAGCTTTCTTT. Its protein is CASSLGTGGPHTEAFF.

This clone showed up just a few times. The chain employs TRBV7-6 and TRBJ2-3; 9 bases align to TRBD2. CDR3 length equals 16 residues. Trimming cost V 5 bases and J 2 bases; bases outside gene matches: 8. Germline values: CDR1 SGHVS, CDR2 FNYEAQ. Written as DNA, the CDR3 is TGTGCCAGCAGCCCCCTTTCTAGCGGGGTCACAGATACGCAGTATTTT. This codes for CASSPLSSGVTDTQYF.

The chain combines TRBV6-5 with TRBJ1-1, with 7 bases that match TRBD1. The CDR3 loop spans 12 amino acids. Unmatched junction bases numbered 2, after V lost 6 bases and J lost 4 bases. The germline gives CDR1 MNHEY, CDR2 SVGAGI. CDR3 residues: CASSRQGTEAFF. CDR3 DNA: TGTGCCAGCAGCCGACAGGGCACTGAAGCTTTCTTT.

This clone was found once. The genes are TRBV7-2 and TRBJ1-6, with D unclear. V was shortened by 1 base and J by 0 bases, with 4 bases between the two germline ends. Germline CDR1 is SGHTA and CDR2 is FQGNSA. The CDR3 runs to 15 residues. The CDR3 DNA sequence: TGTGCCAGCAGCTTAGGCGTCTCCTATAATTCACCCCTCCACTTT. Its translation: CASSLGVSYNSPLHF.

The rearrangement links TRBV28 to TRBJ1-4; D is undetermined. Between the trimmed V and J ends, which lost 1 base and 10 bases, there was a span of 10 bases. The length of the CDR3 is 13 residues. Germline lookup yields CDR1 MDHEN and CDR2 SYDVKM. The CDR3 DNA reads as TGTGCCAGCAGTTTATTAGGAGTTGGAAAACTGTTTTTT. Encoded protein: CASSLLGVGKLFF.

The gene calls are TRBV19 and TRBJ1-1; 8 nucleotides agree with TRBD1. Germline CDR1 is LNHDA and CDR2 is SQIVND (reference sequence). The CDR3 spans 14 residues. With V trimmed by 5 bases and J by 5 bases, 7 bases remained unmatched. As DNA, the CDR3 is TGTGCCAGTAGTCCAGGGGGCAGTAGAACTGAAGCTTTCTTT. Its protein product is CASSPGGSRTEAFF.

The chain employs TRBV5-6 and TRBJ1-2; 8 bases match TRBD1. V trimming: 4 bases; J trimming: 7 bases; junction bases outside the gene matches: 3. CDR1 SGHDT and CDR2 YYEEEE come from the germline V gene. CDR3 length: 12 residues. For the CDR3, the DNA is TGTGCCAGCAGCCGGACAGGGAGTGGCTACACCTTC. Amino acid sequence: CASSRTGSGYTF.

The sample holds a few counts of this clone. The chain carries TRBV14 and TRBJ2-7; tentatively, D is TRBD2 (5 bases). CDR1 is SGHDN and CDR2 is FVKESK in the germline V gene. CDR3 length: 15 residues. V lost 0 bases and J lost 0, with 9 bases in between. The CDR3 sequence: CASSQEVGGSYEQYF. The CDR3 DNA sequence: TGTGCCAGCAGCCAAGAGGTAGGAGGCTCCTACGAGCAGTACTTC.

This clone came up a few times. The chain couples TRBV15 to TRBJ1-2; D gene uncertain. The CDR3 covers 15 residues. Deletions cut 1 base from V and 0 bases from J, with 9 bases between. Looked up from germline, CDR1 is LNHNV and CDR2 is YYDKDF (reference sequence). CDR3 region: CATSRGRTANYGYTF. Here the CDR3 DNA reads TGTGCCACCAGCAGAGGTCGAACAGCTAACTATGGCTACACCTTC. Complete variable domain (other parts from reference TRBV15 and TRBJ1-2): DAMVIQNPRYQVTQFGKPVTLSCSQTLNHNVMYWYQQKSSQAPKLLFHYYDKDFNNEADTPDNFQSRRPNTSFCFLDIRSPGLGDTAMYLCATSRGRTANYGYTFGSGTRLTVV.

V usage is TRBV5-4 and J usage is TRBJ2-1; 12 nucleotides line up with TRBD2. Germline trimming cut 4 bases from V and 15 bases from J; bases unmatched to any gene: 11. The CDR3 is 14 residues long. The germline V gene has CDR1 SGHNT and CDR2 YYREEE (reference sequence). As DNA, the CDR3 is TGTGCCAGCAGCCTCCGACTAGCGGGGGAAATGCTGTTCTTC. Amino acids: CASSLRLAGEMLFF.

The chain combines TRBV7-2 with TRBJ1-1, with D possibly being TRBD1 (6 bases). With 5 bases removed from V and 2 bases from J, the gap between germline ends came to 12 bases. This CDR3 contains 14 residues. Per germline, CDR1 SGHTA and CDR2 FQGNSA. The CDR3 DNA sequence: TGTGCCAGCAGCCAGCAGGGGATAAACACTGAAGCTTTCTTT. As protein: CASSQQGINTEAFF.

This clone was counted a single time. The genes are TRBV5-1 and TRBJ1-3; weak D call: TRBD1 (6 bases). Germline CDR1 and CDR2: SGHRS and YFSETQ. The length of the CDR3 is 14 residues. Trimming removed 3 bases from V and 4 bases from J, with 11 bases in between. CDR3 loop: CASSWVQGGNTIYF. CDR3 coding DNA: TGCGCCAGCAGCTGGGTACAGGGCGGAAACACCATATATTTT.

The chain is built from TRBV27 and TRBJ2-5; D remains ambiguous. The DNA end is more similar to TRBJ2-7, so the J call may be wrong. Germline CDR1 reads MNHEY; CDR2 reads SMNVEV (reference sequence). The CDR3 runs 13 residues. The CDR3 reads CASSLSYGHEQYF. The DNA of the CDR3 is TGTGCCAGCAGTTTATCGTACGGACACGAGCAGTACTTC.

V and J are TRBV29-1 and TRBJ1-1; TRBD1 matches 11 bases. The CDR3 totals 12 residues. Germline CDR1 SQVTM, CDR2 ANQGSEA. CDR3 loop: CRARDRGTEAFF. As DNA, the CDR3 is TGCAGGGCCCGGGACAGGGGGACTGAAGCTTTCTTT.

CDR3 in amino acids: CASSPPGGNQAPYEQYF. The CDR3 DNA reads TGCGCCAGCAGTCCCCCGGGGGGGAATCAAGCCCCCTACGAGCAGTACTTC. The rearrangement uses TRBV23-1 and TRBJ2-7; 8 nucleotides align to TRBD2. TRBV23-1 is designated an ORF whose function remains uncertain. V lost 4 bases to trimming and J lost 2 bases; unmatched junction nucleotides: 13. This CDR3 comprises 17 residues.

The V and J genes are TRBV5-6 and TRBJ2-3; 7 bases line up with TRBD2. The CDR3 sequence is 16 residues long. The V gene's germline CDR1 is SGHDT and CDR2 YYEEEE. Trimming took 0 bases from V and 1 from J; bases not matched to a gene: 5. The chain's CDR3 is CASSLVTGGGTDTQYF. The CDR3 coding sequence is TGTGCCAGCAGCTTGGTGACGGGGGGAGGCACAGATACGCAGTATTTT.

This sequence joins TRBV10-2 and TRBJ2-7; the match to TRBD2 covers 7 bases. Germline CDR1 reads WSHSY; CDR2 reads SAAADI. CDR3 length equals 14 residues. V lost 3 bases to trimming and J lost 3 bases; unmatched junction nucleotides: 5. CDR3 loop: CASSDQRGDYEQYF. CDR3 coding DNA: TGCGCCAGCAGTGACCAGCGGGGCGACTACGAGCAGTACTTC.

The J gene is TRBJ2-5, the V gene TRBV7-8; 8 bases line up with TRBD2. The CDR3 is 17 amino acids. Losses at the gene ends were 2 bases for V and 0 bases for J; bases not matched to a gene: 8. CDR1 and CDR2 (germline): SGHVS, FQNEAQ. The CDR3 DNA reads TGTGCCAGCAGCTTAAGGAGCGGGGGCCTGTACCAAGAGACCCAGTACTTC. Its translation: CASSLRSGGLYQETQYF. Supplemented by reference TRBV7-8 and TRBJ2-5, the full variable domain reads GAGVSQSPRYKVAKRGQDVALRCDPISGHVSLFWYQQALGQGPEFLTYFQNEAQLDKSGLPSDRFFAERPEGSVSTLKIQRTQQEDSAVYLCASSLRSGGLYQETQYFGPGTRLLVL.

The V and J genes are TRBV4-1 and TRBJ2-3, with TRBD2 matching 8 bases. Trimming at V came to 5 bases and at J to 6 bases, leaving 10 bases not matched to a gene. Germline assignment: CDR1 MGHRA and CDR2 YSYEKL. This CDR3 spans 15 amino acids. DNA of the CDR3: TGCGCCAGCAGCGAGACTAGCGAAGGGCTGGATACGCAGTATTTT. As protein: CASSETSEGLDTQYF.

The CDR3 DNA follows: TGTGCCAGCAGCCAAGGCGGGACAGGGTTAATTCGACAGCCCCAGCATTTT. It is translated as CASSQGGTGLIRQPQHF. V is TRBV14 and J is TRBJ1-5; 9 bases match TRBD1. CDR3 size: 17 residues. V lost 1 base and J lost 7; bases outside the gene matches: 11. Germline V gene data show CDR1 as SGHDN and CDR2 as FVKESK.

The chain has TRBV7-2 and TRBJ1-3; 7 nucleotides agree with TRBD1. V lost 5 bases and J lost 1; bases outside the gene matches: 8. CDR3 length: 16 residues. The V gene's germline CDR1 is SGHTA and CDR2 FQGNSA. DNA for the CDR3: TGTGCCAGCAGCACAACAGGGGCAGGGTCTGGAAACACCATATATTTT. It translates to CASSTTGAGSGNTIYF.

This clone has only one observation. DNA of the CDR3: TGTGCCAGCAGCTTAAGACAGGGGGACGACGGCTACACCTTC. Translation gives CASSLRQGDDGYTF. The chain uses TRBV7-9 and TRBJ1-2, with TRBD1 identical over 9 bases. The CDR3 is 14 amino acids. Per the germline V gene, CDR1 is SEHNR and CDR2 is FQNEAQ (reference sequence). V shed 2 bases, J shed 8 bases, and the junction held 6 bases outside the gene matches.

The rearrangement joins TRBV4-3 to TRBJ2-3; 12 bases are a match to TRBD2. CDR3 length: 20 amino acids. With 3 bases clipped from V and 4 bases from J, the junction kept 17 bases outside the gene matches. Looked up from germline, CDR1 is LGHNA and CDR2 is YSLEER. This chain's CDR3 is CASSQYSTSGGAWGADTQYF. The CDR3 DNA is TGCGCCAGCAGCCAGTATTCGACTAGCGGGGGTGCCTGGGGCGCAGATACGCAGTATTTT.

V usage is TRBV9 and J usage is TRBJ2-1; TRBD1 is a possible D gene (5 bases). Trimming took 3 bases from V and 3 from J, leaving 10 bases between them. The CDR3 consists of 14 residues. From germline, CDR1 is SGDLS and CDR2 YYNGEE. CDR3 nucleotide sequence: TGTGCCAGCAGCGCCCGACAGAACTACAATGAGCAGTTCTTC. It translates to CASSARQNYNEQFF.

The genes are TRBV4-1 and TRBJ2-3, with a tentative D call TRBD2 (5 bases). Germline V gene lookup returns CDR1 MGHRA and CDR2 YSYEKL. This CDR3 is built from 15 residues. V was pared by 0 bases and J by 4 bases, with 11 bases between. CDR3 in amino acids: CASSQEETRADTQYF. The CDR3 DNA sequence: TGCGCCAGCAGCCAAGAGGAAACTAGGGCAGATACGCAGTATTTT.